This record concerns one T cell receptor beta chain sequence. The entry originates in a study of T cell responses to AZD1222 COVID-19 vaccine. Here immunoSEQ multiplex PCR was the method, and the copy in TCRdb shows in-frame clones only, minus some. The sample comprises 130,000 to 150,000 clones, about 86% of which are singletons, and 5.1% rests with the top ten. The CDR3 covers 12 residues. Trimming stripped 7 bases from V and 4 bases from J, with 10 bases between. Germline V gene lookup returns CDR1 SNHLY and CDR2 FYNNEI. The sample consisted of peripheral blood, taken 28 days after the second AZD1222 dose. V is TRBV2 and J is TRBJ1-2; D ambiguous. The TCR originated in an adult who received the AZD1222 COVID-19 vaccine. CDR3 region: CASMVGLYGYTF. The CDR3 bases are TGTGCCAGCATGGTCGGTCTCTATGGCTACACCTTC.